Listed here are 31 T cell receptor beta chains from one sample, sequenced in a study of T-cell memory formation after mild COVID-19. TCRdb recomputed calls from the 5' RACE reads with MiXCR, one row per CDR3 protein. Among around 310,000 distinct CDR3 sequences listed, 20% to 25% were seen once. The sample comprised PBMCs or a T cell subset sorted from them (not recorded which). These receptors came from a man younger than 35 who had mild COVID-19 (a few samples of this study predate the infection). Cell type and time point are not known.

V usage is TRBV7-9 and J usage is TRBJ1-2; D call uncertain. Trimming cost V 4 bases and J 0 bases, with 6 bases left between them. This CDR3 has 13 residues. Germline CDR1 SEHNR, CDR2 FQNEAQ (reference sequence). The CDR3 loop is CASSSQANYGYTF. CDR3 coding DNA: TGTGCCAGCAGCTCCCAGGCTAACTATGGCTACACCTTC.

The chain recombines TRBV10-2 with TRBJ1-1; D gene unclear. CDR1 and CDR2 (germline): WSHSY, SAAADI. V dropped 3 bases and J dropped 2 bases, with 13 bases sitting between them. The CDR3 runs to 15 residues. CDR3 nucleotides: TGCGCCAGCAGTGATTATTTGGGCAAAAACACTGAAGCTTTCTTT. Translation: CASSDYLGKNTEAFF.

The gene calls are TRBV5-1 and TRBJ1-3; no clear D. Trimming shortened V by 3 bases and J by 2 bases, and 15 bases separated the two germline ends. The CDR3 spans 16 residues. The V gene's germline CDR1 is SGHRS and CDR2 YFSETQ. CDR3: CASSSALGSAGNTIYF. CDR3 DNA sequence: TGCGCCAGCAGCTCCGCGCTGGGTTCCGCTGGAAACACCATATATTTT.

V is TRBV18 and J is TRBJ2-3, with TRBD2 identical over 7 bases. V shed 4 bases and J 1 base; nucleotides not matched to a gene: 5. The CDR3 length is 15 residues. CDR1 and CDR2 (germline): KGHSH, LQKENI. The CDR3 DNA sequence: TGTGCCAGCTCACTGTCCGCGGGGGGCACAGATACGCAGTATTTT. This sequence encodes CASSLSAGGTDTQYF.

This clonotype was detected a few times. The chain recombines TRBV10-1 with TRBJ2-3; the D is unclear. Germline loops: CDR1 WNHNN, CDR2 SYGVQD (reference sequence). There are 14 residues in the CDR3. V lost 3 bases and J 1 base, leaving 8 bases between the germline ends. The chain's CDR3 is CASSDAPGTDTQYF. CDR3 nucleotide sequence: TGCGCCAGCAGTGACGCTCCGGGCACAGATACGCAGTATTTT.

V usage is TRBV20-1 and J usage is TRBJ2-1; D may be TRBD1 or TRBD2 (6 bases each). CDR3 length equals 17 residues. Germline V gene data show CDR1 as DFQATT and CDR2 as SNEGSKA (reference sequence). V dropped 1 base and J dropped 5 bases, with 21 bases sitting between them. CDR3 residues: CSARGAGKGQTNNEQFF. The CDR3, as DNA: TGCAGTGCTAGAGGCGCGGGAAAAGGACAGACAAACAATGAGCAGTTCTTC.

This clonotype was seen a handful of times. CDR3 region: CASSGGSGGQTQYF. The CDR3 DNA sequence: TGTGCCAGCAGTGGGGGAAGCGGGGGGCAGACCCAGTACTTC. The chain combines TRBV6-1 with TRBJ2-5; 9 nucleotides line up with TRBD2. The germline V gene encodes CDR1 MNHNS and CDR2 SASEGT. The CDR3 consists of 14 residues. V shed 4 bases and J 6 bases; nucleotides not matched to a gene: 6.

The rearrangement links TRBV6-2 or TRBV6-3 to TRBJ2-1; no firm D call. The CDR3 spans 12 residues. Germline CDR1 is MNHEY and CDR2 is SVGEGT. V lost 7 bases and J 4 bases, leaving 8 bases between the germline ends. CDR3 amino acids: CASNRRYNEQFF. The CDR3 region has the DNA TGTGCCAGCAACCGGCGGTACAATGAGCAGTTCTTC.

This clonotype was observed a few times. The V gene is TRBV9, the J gene TRBJ2-5; 8 bases fit TRBD1. Losses at the gene ends were 0 bases for V and 5 bases for J; bases not matched to a gene: 9. The germline CDR1 and CDR2 sequences are SGDLS and YYNGEE. The CDR3 is 16 amino acids. DNA for the CDR3: TGTGCCAGCAGCGTAGGTACGGGACAGGTTTCTGAGACCCAGTACTTC. Translated: CASSVGTGQVSETQYF.

In its sample, this clonotype was seen a few times. The gene calls are TRBV21-1 and TRBJ2-7; the table assigns TRBD2, which was not confirmed against the DNA. TRBV21-1 is described as a pseudogene. The CDR3 is 15 residues long. The CDR3 bases are TGTGCCAGCAGCAAGGTCGGCAGGGAACCCTACGAGCAGTACGTC. This translates into CASSKVGREPYEQYV.

The chain employs TRBV7-9 and TRBJ1-1; TRBD1 matches at 7 bases. The CDR3 totals 14 residues. The J segment lost 3 bases and the V segment lost 4 bases, leaving 5 bases of the junction unmatched. CDR1 and CDR2 (germline): SEHNR, FQNEAQ (reference sequence). The CDR3 region is CASSSSGTDTEAFF. Written as DNA, the CDR3 is TGTGCCAGCAGCTCATCCGGGACAGACACTGAAGCTTTCTTT. Looking up the rest from reference TRBV7-9 and TRBJ1-1 gives the full variable domain: DTGVSQNPRHKITKRGQNVTFRCDPISEHNRLYWYRQTLGQGPEFLTYFQNEAQLEKSRLLSDRFSAERPKGSFSTLEIQRTEQGDSAMYLCASSSSGTDTEAFFGQGTRLTVV.

J is TRBJ2-7 and V is TRBV21-1; the tabulated D call, TRBD1, remains unverified against the DNA. TRBV21-1 is a pseudogene locus. The CDR3 covers 12 residues. CDR3 in DNA: TGTGCCAGCAGCAACCGGGACCCCTGGGAGTACGTC. Translation: CASSNRDPWEYV.

This clonotype has more than one count but fewer than ten. The rearrangement joins TRBV19 to TRBJ1-1, with D unresolved. This CDR3 has 14 residues. Germline loops: CDR1 LNHDA, CDR2 SQIVND (reference sequence). V lost 7 bases, J lost 0 bases, and 12 bases lay in between. CDR3 region: CASKLVKLNTEAFF. The CDR3 coding sequence is TGTGCCAGTAAGTTGGTAAAACTGAACACTGAAGCTTTCTTT.

The genes are TRBV7-2 and TRBJ2-2; D call uncertain. CDR3 size: 15 residues. The V end lost 2 bases, the J end lost 5 bases, and 12 bases lay between the germline ends. Germline V gene sequence: CDR1 SGHTA, CDR2 FQGNSA. The CDR3 here is CASSLQEPRTGELFF. The CDR3 nucleotides read TGTGCCAGCAGCTTACAGGAACCCCGTACCGGGGAGCTGTTTTTT.

The chain's CDR3 is CASSWGAVGESGNTIYF. The CDR3 bases are TGTGCCAGCTCATGGGGGGCAGTGGGGGAATCTGGAAACACCATATATTTT. The genes are TRBV12-3 or TRBV12-4 and TRBJ1-3, with D possibly being TRBD1 (6 bases). V lost 8 bases and J 1 base, leaving 21 bases between the germline ends. The CDR3 contains 17 residues.

The V gene is TRBV5-4, the J gene TRBJ2-1, with 9 bases aligning to TRBD2. The V segment lost 4 bases and the J segment 8 bases; nucleotides outside the gene matches: 13. The germline gives CDR1 SGHNT, CDR2 YYREEE (reference sequence). The CDR3 length is 16 residues. CDR3 in amino acids: CASSPWVAGAGDEQFF. The CDR3 DNA reads TGTGCCAGCAGCCCCTGGGTAGCGGGGGCGGGAGATGAGCAGTTCTTC.

The chain recombines TRBV4-3 with TRBJ2-5; unclear D gene. Trimming pared 6 bases from V and 1 base from J, leaving 18 bases between. The CDR3 sequence is 16 residues long. The germline gives CDR1 LGHNA, CDR2 YSLEER. The CDR3 bases are TGCGCCAGCAGTGGCAAGATCAGCCCGCTCCAAGAGACCCAGTACTTC. Translated, it gives CASSGKISPLQETQYF.

This sequence joins TRBV6-5 and TRBJ1-2, with D hard to call. This CDR3 is built from 15 residues. Trimming left V 0 bases short and J 8 bases short, with 16 bases between. Looked up from germline, CDR1 is MNHEY and CDR2 is SVGAGI. CDR3 DNA: TGTGCCAGCAGTTACTCGGGCCCGACCGAAGGAGGCTACACCTTC. It encodes CASSYSGPTEGGYTF.

This chain connects TRBV20-1 to TRBJ2-3, with 8 bases fitting TRBD2. Germline trimming cut 3 bases from V and 1 base from J; bases unmatched to any gene: 3. The CDR3 loop spans 14 amino acids. Germline loops: CDR1 DFQATT, CDR2 SNEGSKA (reference sequence). CDR3 region: CSARSGGGTDTQYF. DNA for the CDR3: TGCAGTGCTAGGAGCGGGGGCGGCACAGATACGCAGTATTTT.

This chain links TRBV7-7 with TRBJ2-1, with unresolved D. The V gene lost 5 bases and the J gene lost 4 bases, with 15 bases spanning the gap. CDR1 SSHAT and CDR2 FNYEAQ come from the germline V gene (reference sequence). This CDR3 is built from 15 residues. Written as DNA, the CDR3 is TGTGCCAGCAGCCCTAGGGCACTCCCTTACAATGAGCAGTTCTTC. Its protein product is CASSPRALPYNEQFF.

This clonotype has at least ten counts. V is TRBV27 and J is TRBJ1-5, with TRBD1 as a possible D gene (6 bases). The germline CDR1 and CDR2 sequences are MNHEY and SMNVEV (reference sequence). The CDR3 is made up of 14 amino acids. The ends were cut back, 5 bases at V and 3 bases at J, with 11 bases in the middle. DNA for the CDR3: TGTGCCAGCAGTCCACAGGGCCCCAATCAGCCCCAGCATTTT. Encoded protein: CASSPQGPNQPQHF.

V and J are TRBV29-1 and TRBJ2-2; tentatively, D is TRBD1 or TRBD2 (5 bases each). Germline V gives CDR1 SQVTM, CDR2 ANQGSEA. CDR3 length equals 12 residues. V lost 4 bases and J 7 bases, leaving 10 bases between the germline ends. CDR3 nucleotides: TGCAGCGTTGGAGGGGTCGGCGGGGAGCTGTTTTTT. Translation: CSVGGVGGELFF.

This clonotype was seen repeatedly, ten times or more. This CDR3 reads CASSVDRGSSRAFF. In DNA, the CDR3 is TGTGCCAGCAGTGTGGACAGGGGATCTTCGCGGGCTTTCTTT. The chain uses TRBV12-3 or TRBV12-4 and TRBJ1-1; 9 bases align to TRBD1. J gave up 11 bases and V 5 bases, and 12 bases lay outside the gene matches. The CDR3 runs 14 residues.

This clonotype was observed a few times. CDR3 in DNA: TGTGCCAGCTCACCACCGTGGGACAGGGGAAACACTGAAGCTTTCTTT. Amino acid sequence: CASSPPWDRGNTEAFF. V is TRBV18 and J is TRBJ1-1; 10 bases align to TRBD1. V lost 0 bases, J lost 2 bases, and 3 bases stayed unmatched. CDR1 and CDR2 (germline): KGHSH, LQKENI. The CDR3 extends over 16 amino acids.

V gene TRBV6-5 combines with J gene TRBJ2-3; 11 bases line up with TRBD2. Unmatched junction bases numbered 15, after V lost 6 bases and J lost 10 bases. CDR1 and CDR2 from the germline V gene are MNHEY and SVGAGI. The CDR3 has 16 amino acids. Here the CDR3 DNA reads TGTGCCAGCAGCTCAATTAGCGGGGGGGCTCCAATGGCGCAGTATTTT. It is translated as CASSSISGGAPMAQYF.

This clonotype was detected only a few times. CDR3 loop: CASSSGLGGYGSPLHF. The CDR3 nucleotides read TGTGCCAGCAGCTCGGGACTGGGAGGGTACGGTTCACCCCTCCACTTT. The chain employs TRBV7-9 and TRBJ1-6; TRBD1 is a possible D gene (5 bases). V was trimmed by 4 bases and J by 9 bases, leaving 19 bases between them. The CDR3 sequence is 16 residues long. Germline-derived CDR1 and CDR2 are SEHNR and FQNEAQ (reference sequence). Drawing the rest from reference TRBV7-9 and TRBJ1-6, the complete variable domain is DTGVSQNPRHKITKRGQNVTFRCDPISEHNRLYWYRQTLGQGPEFLTYFQNEAQLEKSRLLSDRFSAERPKGSFSTLEIQRTEQGDSAMYLCASSSGLGGYGSPLHFGNGTRLTVT.

The V gene is TRBV5-1, the J gene TRBJ1-2, with 9 bases matching TRBD1. V was pared by 4 bases and J by 6 bases, with 7 bases of the junction left unmatched. Germline CDR1 is SGHRS and CDR2 is YFSETQ. The CDR3 sequence is 14 residues long. CDR3 sequence: CASSPTGTGNGYTF. CDR3 coding DNA: TGCGCCAGCAGCCCGACCGGGACAGGGAATGGCTACACCTTC.

This clonotype showed up many times. One junction end does not reproduce the germline sequence, and a read error may be involved. The chain links TRBV7-7 to TRBJ1-1; D gene ambiguous. The germline V gene encodes CDR1 SSHAT and CDR2 FNYEAQ (reference sequence). The CDR3 is made up of 13 amino acids. CDR3 region: CASSATMNTEAFF. CDR3 nucleotide sequence: TGTGCTAGCAGCGCCACAATGAACACTGAAGCTTTCTTT.

This clonotype occurred a few times. This chain links TRBV19 with TRBJ2-1; D is possibly TRBD2 (5 bases). Germline lookup yields CDR1 LNHDA and CDR2 SQIVND (reference sequence). This CDR3 region has 14 residues. V was cut by 2 bases and J by 5 bases, with 10 bases left in between. CDR3 DNA: TGTGCCAGTAGTATATTGGGAGCAAACAATGAGCAGTTCTTC. The encoded protein is CASSILGANNEQFF.

This chain connects TRBV6-5 to TRBJ1-1, with 9 nucleotides matching TRBD1. V lost 7 bases to trimming and J lost 5 bases; unmatched junction nucleotides: 14. CDR3 length: 16 amino acids. Germline V gives CDR1 MNHEY, CDR2 SVGAGI. The CDR3 nucleotides read TGTGCCAGCATTATCAGACAGGGGGTTGGACGGACTGAAGCTTTCTTT. Protein: CASIIRQGVGRTEAFF.

The rearrangement links TRBV7-2 to TRBJ1-2; no definite D call. The germline V gene encodes CDR1 SGHTA and CDR2 FQGNSA. The V gene lost 1 base and the J gene lost 0 bases, with 18 bases spanning the gap. The CDR3 runs 18 residues. This CDR3 reads CASSLGVGSNLANYGYTF. CDR3 nucleotide sequence: TGTGCCAGCAGCTTAGGAGTCGGTTCGAATTTGGCTAACTATGGCTACACCTTC.